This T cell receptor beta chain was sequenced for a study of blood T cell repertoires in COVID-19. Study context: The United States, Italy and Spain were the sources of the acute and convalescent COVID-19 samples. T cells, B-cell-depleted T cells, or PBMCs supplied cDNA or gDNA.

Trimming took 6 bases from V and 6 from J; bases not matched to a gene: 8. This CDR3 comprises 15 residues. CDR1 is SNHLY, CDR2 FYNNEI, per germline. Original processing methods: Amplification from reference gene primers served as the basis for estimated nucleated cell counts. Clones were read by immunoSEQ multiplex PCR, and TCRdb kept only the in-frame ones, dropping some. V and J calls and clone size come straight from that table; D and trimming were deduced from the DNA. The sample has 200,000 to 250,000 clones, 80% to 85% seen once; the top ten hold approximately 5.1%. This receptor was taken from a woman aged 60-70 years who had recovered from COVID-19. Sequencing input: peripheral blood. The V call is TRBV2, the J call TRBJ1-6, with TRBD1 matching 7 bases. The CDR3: CASSDDRVPNSPLHF. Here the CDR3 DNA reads TGTGCCAGCAGCGACGACAGGGTGCCTAATTCACCCCTCCACTTT.